This T cell receptor beta chain was found in a study of T-cell memory formation after mild COVID-19. Background on the study: Each donor largely had its own TCR clusters. Study-level results: Whether second-wave clones peaking at day 37 were SARS-CoV-2 specific went unconfirmed. That cross-reactive memory joined was suggested by some responding clones appearing in pre-infection memory. Clones shrinking between day 15 and 85 showed a balanced CD4/CD8 split, and those that grew later tilted toward CD4+.

On this clonotype: Its antigen is currently unknown.

In germline, CDR1 is SGHVS, CDR2 FQNEAQ. Trimming removed 2 bases from V and 3 bases from J, with 11 bases in between. The CDR3 length is 15 residues. TCRdb analysed the 5' RACE reads with MiXCR anew, one entry per CDR3 protein. This table has 150,000 or so distinct CDR3 sequences, 20% to 25% appearing once. Sequencing used PBMCs or a T cell subset sorted from them (not recorded which). The chain combines TRBV7-8 with TRBJ2-1; perhaps TRBD2 as D (6 bases). This clonotype was obtained from an adult woman who had mild COVID-19 (a few samples of this study predate the infection). Cell type and time point are not known. The CDR3 loop reads CASSLWGVVYNEQFF. CDR3 DNA: TGTGCCAGCAGCTTATGGGGGGTTGTCTACAATGAGCAGTTCTTC.